The 22 T cell receptor beta chains reported below all come from one sample, sequenced in a study of blood T cells in healthy people across ages. A sample-barcoded 5' primer and a J-beta primer mix were used in a second PCR of about 7 to 12 cycles. TCRdb reprocessed the 5' RACE reads via MiXCR and lists one record per CDR3 protein. The sample includes some 1 million distinct CDR3 sequences, roughly 45% of them seen just once. The sequenced sample consisted of blood. The receptors derive from a woman aged 55-69 years in good health.

There are a few counts of this clonotype. The CDR3 sequence: CASSEAGLTGPLQETQYF. In DNA form, the CDR3 reads TGTGCCAGCAGTGAAGCCGGATTGACGGGACCCCTCCAAGAGACCCAGTACTTC. The chain employs TRBV2 and TRBJ2-5; either TRBD1 or TRBD2 may supply D (5 bases each). This CDR3 is 18 amino acids long. Germline values: CDR1 SNHLY, CDR2 FYNNEI. Between the trimmed V and J ends, which lost 0 bases and 1 base, there was a span of 18 bases.

The chain uses TRBV28 and TRBJ2-5; D is possibly TRBD1 (6 bases). Deletions cut 5 bases from V and 7 bases from J, with 14 bases between. The CDR3 extends over 13 amino acids. The germline CDR1 and CDR2 sequences are MDHEN and SYDVKM. The CDR3 bases are TGTGCCAGCAGTAACAGGGTTGCGGGGACCCAGTACTTC. It specifies CASSNRVAGTQYF.

Worth noting for this clonotype: One junction end disagrees with the germline gene, perhaps due to a read error. The chain recombines TRBV12-5 with TRBJ2-6; 10 positions agree with TRBD1. There are 19 residues in the CDR3. The V gene's germline CDR1 is LGHNT and CDR2 FRNRAP. The CDR3 protein is CASGSTRDRGISGANVPTF. In nucleotides, the CDR3 is TGTGCTAGTGGTTCCACCCGGGACAGGGGTATTTCTGGGGCCAACGTCCCGACTTTC.

J is TRBJ1-2 and V is TRBV10-3; 10 bases align to TRBD1. Germline CDR1 reads ENHRY; CDR2 reads SYGVKD. The CDR3 consists of 15 residues. The trim removed 6 bases at V and 2 bases at J, leaving 6 bases unmatched. The CDR3 nucleotides read TGTGCCATCAGACCGGACAGGGGGGAGAACTATGGCTACACCTTC. Protein: CAIRPDRGENYGYTF.

This chain links TRBV6-2 or TRBV6-3 with TRBJ2-3; TRBD2 agrees at 14 bases. CDR1 and CDR2 from the germline V gene are MNHEY and SVGEGT. V lost 6 bases to trimming and J lost 1 base; unmatched junction nucleotides: 12. The CDR3 loop spans 19 amino acids. This CDR3 reads CASRNSGLAGVVGTDTQYF. CDR3 in DNA: TGTGCCAGCAGAAACTCGGGACTAGCGGGAGTAGTGGGCACAGATACGCAGTATTTT.

The V and J genes are TRBV19 and TRBJ2-7; D not resolved. V was shortened by 3 bases and J by 0 bases, with 15 bases between the two germline ends. There are 16 residues in the CDR3. Germline CDR1 LNHDA, CDR2 SQIVND (reference sequence). This CDR3 reads CASSISGFGDSYEQYF. The CDR3 DNA follows: TGTGCCAGTAGTATCTCGGGTTTCGGAGACTCCTACGAGCAGTACTTC.

This chain links TRBV4-1 with TRBJ2-5; the D call may be TRBD1 or TRBD2 (6 bases each). CDR3 size: 17 residues. Germline loops: CDR1 MGHRA, CDR2 YSYEKL. Trimming took 1 base from V and 4 from J, leaving 19 bases between them. The CDR3 DNA is TGCGCCAGCAGCCAAGGGATCATGGTCGGGGGCGCAGAGACCCAGTACTTC. Its protein product is CASSQGIMVGGAETQYF.

As regards this clonotype: A read error may account for a junction end that differs from germline. The genes are TRBV15 and TRBJ2-3; D is perhaps TRBD1 (5 bases). The V gene's germline CDR1 is LNHNV and CDR2 YYDKDF (reference sequence). The CDR3 has 16 residues. CDR3 nucleotide sequence: TGTGTCACCAGCAGACCCAGGGAAAGGGCGGACGATACGCAGTATTTT. Its translation is CVTSRPRERADDTQYF.

This rearrangement joins TRBV2 to TRBJ2-3, with unresolved D. V was cut by 9 bases and J by 5 bases, with 18 bases left in between. The CDR3 loop spans 14 amino acids. Per the germline V gene, CDR1 is SNHLY and CDR2 is FYNNEI. This chain's CDR3 is CASIRTPAGDTQYF. The CDR3 DNA reads as TGTGCCAGTATAAGGACCCCCGCCGGAGATACGCAGTATTTT.

This clonotype has more than one count but fewer than ten. The rearrangement uses TRBV28 and TRBJ2-5; perhaps TRBD2 as D (5 bases). V lost 5 bases and J lost 2, with 18 bases in between. Per the germline V gene, CDR1 is MDHEN and CDR2 is SYDVKM. This CDR3 spans 16 amino acids. The CDR3 is CASSASSRGRQETQYF. The DNA of the CDR3 is TGTGCCAGCAGTGCTTCCTCCCGAGGGCGGCAAGAGACCCAGTACTTC.

This clonotype was observed a single time. The genes are TRBV20-1 and TRBJ2-1; D is unclear. The ends were cut back, 0 bases at V and 3 bases at J, with 12 bases in the middle. The germline V gene encodes CDR1 DFQATT and CDR2 SNEGSKA (reference sequence). The CDR3 loop spans 15 amino acids. The CDR3 loop reads CSAREVSPNYNEQFF. The CDR3 region has the DNA TGCAGTGCTAGAGAGGTCAGTCCGAACTACAATGAGCAGTTCTTC.

This clonotype was counted between two and nine times. The genes are TRBV27 and TRBJ1-1, with a possible D match to TRBD1 (6 bases). Germline V gene sequence: CDR1 MNHEY, CDR2 SMNVEV (reference sequence). The CDR3 is 14 amino acids. Trimming stripped 3 bases from V and 5 bases from J, with 13 bases between. CDR3 DNA sequence: TGTGCCAGCAGTTTCTACAGGGTGGGGACTGAAGCTTTCTTT. It translates to CASSFYRVGTEAFF.

The V call is TRBV20-1, the J call TRBJ2-7, with TRBD2 identical over 8 bases. CDR3 length: 15 amino acids. CDR1 is DFQATT and CDR2 is SNEGSKA in the germline V gene (reference sequence). V dropped 3 bases and J dropped 4; count of bases not matched to a gene: 11. The CDR3 DNA sequence: TGCAGTGCTAGGGTTGCGGGAGGACCCCTTTACGAGCAGTACTTC. Amino acid sequence: CSARVAGGPLYEQYF.

This clonotype was observed a handful of times. The rearrangement joins TRBV6-6 to TRBJ2-3, with TRBD1 matching over 10 bases. The junction had 3 bases not matched to a gene; V was cut back by 6 bases and J by 0 bases. This CDR3 region has 15 residues. Germline V CDR1 and CDR2: MNHNY, SVGAGI (reference sequence). The CDR3 nucleotides read TGTGCCAGCAGGCGACAGGGGGCTAGCACAGATACGCAGTATTTT. Its translation is CASRRQGASTDTQYF.

The chain couples TRBV6-2 or TRBV6-3 to TRBJ2-1; TRBD1 matches at 8 bases. CDR1 MNHEY and CDR2 SVGEGT come from the germline V gene. V trimming: 4 bases; J trimming: 6 bases; junction bases outside the gene matches: 11. The CDR3 extends over 16 amino acids. In DNA form, the CDR3 reads TGTGCCAGCAGTTCCCCTTTAGGACAGGGCGGCAATGAGCAGTTCTTC. It is translated as CASSSPLGQGGNEQFF.

This clonotype was seen only a few times. J is TRBJ2-5 and V is TRBV6-1; TRBD2 aligns across 7 bases. From germline, CDR1 is MNHNS and CDR2 SASEGT. The junction had 7 bases not matched to a gene; V was cut back by 7 bases and J by 2 bases. CDR3 size: 14 residues. CDR3 in DNA: TGTGCCAGCACCCAAGCGGGGCTTCAAGAGACCCAGTACTTC. Translation: CASTQAGLQETQYF.

In this sample, this clonotype turned up a few times. The chain has TRBV2 and TRBJ2-7; D might be TRBD2 (5 bases). The CDR3 covers 11 residues. The V and J ends lost 8 bases and 7 bases respectively, with 12 bases between them. CDR1 and CDR2 from the germline V gene are SNHLY and FYNNEI. This CDR3 is CASQFGEEQYF. Written as DNA, the CDR3 is TGTGCCAGCCAATTTGGGGAGGAGCAGTACTTC.

This clonotype has only one observation. The V and J genes are TRBV10-3 and TRBJ2-7, with 7 bases lining up with TRBD2. J gave up 7 bases and V 8 bases, and 17 bases lay outside the gene matches. Germline values: CDR1 ENHRY, CDR2 SYGVKD. This CDR3 has 15 residues. The CDR3: CAIRGRGLTLDEQYF. The DNA of the CDR3 is TGTGCCATCCGAGGTAGGGGACTAACTTTGGATGAGCAGTACTTC.

In DNA, the CDR3 is TGTGCCAGCAGCTCGGCCGCGGGAGAGGTTGGTGAGCAGTTCTTC. Its protein product is CASSSAAGEVGEQFF. The chain has TRBV7-9 and TRBJ2-1; 7 positions agree with TRBD2. V lost 4 bases and J lost 9; bases outside the gene matches: 12. The germline CDR1 and CDR2 sequences are SEHNR and FQNEAQ (reference sequence). This CDR3 has 15 residues.

On this clonotype itself: Sequence at one end of the junction differs from germline and may be a read error. The genes are TRBV4-2 and TRBJ2-1; unclear D gene. CDR1 LGHNA and CDR2 YNFKEQ come from the germline V gene. CDR3 length: 12 residues. The CDR3 nucleotides read TGTGCCAGCAGCCAAGTTCGAAATGGGCAGTTCTTC. It specifies CASSQVRNGQFF.

This rearrangement joins TRBV20-1 to TRBJ2-1; D is ambiguous. Per the germline V gene, CDR1 is DFQATT and CDR2 is SNEGSKA (reference sequence). This CDR3 comprises 15 residues. The CDR3 loop reads CSHTGMHSTYNEQFF. For the CDR3, the DNA is TGCAGCCACACCGGAATGCATTCAACCTACAATGAGCAGTTCTTC.

The chain recombines TRBV28 with TRBJ2-5; D perhaps matches TRBD2 (6 bases). Germline lookup yields CDR1 MDHEN and CDR2 SYDVKM. The V end lost 7 bases, the J end lost 5 bases, and 23 bases lay between the germline ends. This CDR3 region has 16 residues. This CDR3 reads CASIPKIRLASETQYF. CDR3 coding DNA: TGTGCCAGCATCCCAAAGATCCGGCTAGCGTCGGAGACCCAGTACTTC.